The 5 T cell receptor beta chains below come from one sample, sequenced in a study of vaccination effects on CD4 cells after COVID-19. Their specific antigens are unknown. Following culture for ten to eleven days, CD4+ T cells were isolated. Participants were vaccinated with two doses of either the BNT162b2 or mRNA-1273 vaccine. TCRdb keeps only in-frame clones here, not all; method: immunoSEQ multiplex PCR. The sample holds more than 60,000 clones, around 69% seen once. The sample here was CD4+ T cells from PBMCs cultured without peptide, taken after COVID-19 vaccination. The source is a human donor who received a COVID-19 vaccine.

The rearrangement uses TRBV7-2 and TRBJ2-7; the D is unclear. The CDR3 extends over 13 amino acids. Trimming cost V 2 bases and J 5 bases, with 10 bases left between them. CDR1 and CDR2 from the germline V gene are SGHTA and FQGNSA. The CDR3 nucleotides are TGTGCCAGCAGCTTACTGCCGGGCGACGAGCAGTACGTC. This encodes CASSLLPGDEQYV.

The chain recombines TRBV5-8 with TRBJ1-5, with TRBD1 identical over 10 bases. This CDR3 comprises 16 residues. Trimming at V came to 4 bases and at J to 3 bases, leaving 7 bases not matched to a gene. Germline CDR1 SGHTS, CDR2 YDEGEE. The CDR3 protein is CASSAGTGANNQPQHF. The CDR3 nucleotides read TGTGCCAGCAGCGCCGGGACAGGGGCGAACAATCAGCCCCAGCATTTT.

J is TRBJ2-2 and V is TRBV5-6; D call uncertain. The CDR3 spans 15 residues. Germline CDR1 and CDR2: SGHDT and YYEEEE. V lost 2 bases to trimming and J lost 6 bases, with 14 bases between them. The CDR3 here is CASSFLVQDSGELFF. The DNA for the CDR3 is TGTGCCAGCAGCTTCTTGGTCCAGGATTCCGGGGAGCTGTTTTTT.

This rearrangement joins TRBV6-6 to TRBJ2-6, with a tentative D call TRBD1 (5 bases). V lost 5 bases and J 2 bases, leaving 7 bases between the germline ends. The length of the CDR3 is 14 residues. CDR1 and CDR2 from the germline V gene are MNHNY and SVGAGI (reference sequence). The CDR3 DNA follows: TGTGCCAGCAGTGGGGCCACTGGGGCCAACGTCCTGACTTTC. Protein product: CASSGATGANVLTF.

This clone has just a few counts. The CDR3 spells CASRDRGFTDYGYTF. CDR3 bases: TGTGCCAGCAGGGACAGGGGATTCACAGACTATGGCTACACCTTC. V is TRBV19 and J is TRBJ1-2; 10 nucleotides align to TRBD1. The CDR3 spans 15 residues. Trimming took 9 bases from V and 3 from J; bases not matched to a gene: 10. Germline V gene sequence: CDR1 LNHDA, CDR2 SQIVND (reference sequence).